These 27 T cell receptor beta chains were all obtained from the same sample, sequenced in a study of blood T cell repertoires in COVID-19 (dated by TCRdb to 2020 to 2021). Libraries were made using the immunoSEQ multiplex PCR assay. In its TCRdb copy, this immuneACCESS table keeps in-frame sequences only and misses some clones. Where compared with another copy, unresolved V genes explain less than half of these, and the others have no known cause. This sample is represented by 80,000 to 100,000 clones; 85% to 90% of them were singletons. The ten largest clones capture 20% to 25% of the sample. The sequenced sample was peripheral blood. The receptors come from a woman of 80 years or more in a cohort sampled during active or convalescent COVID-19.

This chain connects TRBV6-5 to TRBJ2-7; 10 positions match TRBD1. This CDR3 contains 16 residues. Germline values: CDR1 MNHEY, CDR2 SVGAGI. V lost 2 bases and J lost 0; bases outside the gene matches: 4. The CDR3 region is CASSYGQGVTSYEQYF. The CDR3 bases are TGTGCCAGCAGTTACGGACAGGGGGTCACCTCCTACGAGCAGTACTTC.

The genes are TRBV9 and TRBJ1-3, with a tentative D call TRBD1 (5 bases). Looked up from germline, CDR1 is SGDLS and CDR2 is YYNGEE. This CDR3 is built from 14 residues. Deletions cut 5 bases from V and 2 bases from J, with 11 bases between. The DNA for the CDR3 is TGTGCCAGCAGTGGCAGGGAAACTGGAAACACCATATATTTT. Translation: CASSGRETGNTIYF.

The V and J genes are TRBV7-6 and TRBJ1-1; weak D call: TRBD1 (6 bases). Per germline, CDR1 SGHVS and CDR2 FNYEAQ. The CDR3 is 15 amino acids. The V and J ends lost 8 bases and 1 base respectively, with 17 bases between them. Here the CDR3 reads CASGSVQGQNTEAFF. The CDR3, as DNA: TGTGCCAGCGGATCCGTTCAGGGGCAGAACACTGAAGCTTTCTTT.

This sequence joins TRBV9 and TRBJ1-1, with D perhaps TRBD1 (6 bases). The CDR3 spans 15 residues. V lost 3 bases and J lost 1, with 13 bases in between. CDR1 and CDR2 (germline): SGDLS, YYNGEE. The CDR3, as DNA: TGTGCCAGCAGCGCCGAGGACAGCCCGAACACTGAAGCTTTCTTT. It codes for CASSAEDSPNTEAFF.

The CDR3 loop is CASRSTGAVAQVTQYF. The CDR3 DNA sequence: TGTGCCAGCAGGTCGACCGGCGCAGTAGCACAGGTTACGCAGTATTTT. The chain couples TRBV5-5 to TRBJ2-3, with D perhaps TRBD1 (5 bases). Germline lookup yields CDR1 SGHKS and CDR2 YYEKEE (reference sequence). Trimming took off 5 bases at V and 8 bases at J, with 24 bases between the two ends. This CDR3 has 16 residues. Together with reference TRBV5-5 and TRBJ2-3, the CDR3 gives the full variable domain: DAGVTQSPTHLIKTRGQQVTLRCSPISGHKSVSWYQQVLGQGPQFIFQYYEKEERGRGNFPDRFSARQFPNYSSELNVNALLLGDSALYLCASRSTGAVAQVTQYFGPGTRLTVL.

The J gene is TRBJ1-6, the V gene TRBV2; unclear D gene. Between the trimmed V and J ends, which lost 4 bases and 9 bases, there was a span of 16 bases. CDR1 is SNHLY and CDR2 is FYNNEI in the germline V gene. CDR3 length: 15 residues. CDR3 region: CASSVLGSLGSPLHF. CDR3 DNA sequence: TGTGCCAGCAGTGTTCTAGGAAGTCTTGGTTCACCCCTCCACTTT.

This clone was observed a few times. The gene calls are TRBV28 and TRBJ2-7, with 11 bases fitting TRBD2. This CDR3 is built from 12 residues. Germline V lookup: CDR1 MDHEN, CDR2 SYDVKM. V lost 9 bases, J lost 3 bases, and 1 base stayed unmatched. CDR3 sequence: CASGTSGYEQYF. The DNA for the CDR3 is TGTGCCAGTGGGACTAGCGGCTACGAGCAGTACTTC.

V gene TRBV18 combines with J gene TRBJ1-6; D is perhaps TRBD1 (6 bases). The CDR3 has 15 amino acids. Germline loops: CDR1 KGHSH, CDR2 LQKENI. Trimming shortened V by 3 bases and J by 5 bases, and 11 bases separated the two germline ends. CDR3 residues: CASSPGQLDNSPLHF. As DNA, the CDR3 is TGTGCCAGCTCACCCGGACAGTTGGATAATTCACCCCTCCACTTT.

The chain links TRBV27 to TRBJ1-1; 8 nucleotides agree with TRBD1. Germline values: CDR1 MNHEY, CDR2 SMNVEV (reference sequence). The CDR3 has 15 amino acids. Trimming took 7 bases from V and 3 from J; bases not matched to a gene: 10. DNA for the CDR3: TGTGCCAGCAAGCAGGGGGCGTGGGGGGACACTGAAGCTTTCTTT. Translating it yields CASKQGAWGDTEAFF.

The CDR3 nucleotides are TGTGCCAGCAAAAAAGCGAGAAGCAATCAGCCCCAGCATTTT. It is translated as CASKKARSNQPQHF. This chain joins TRBV2 and TRBJ1-5; D uncertain. The CDR3 sequence is 14 residues long. Per the germline V gene, CDR1 is SNHLY and CDR2 is FYNNEI. Trimming cost V 7 bases and J 1 base, with 11 bases left between them.

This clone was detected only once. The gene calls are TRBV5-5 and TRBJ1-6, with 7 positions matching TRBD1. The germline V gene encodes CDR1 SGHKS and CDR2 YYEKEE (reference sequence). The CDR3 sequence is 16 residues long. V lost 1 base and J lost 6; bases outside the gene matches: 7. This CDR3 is CASSLRQGISNSPLHF. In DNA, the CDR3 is TGTGCCAGCAGCTTGAGACAGGGCATAAGTAATTCACCCCTCCACTTT.

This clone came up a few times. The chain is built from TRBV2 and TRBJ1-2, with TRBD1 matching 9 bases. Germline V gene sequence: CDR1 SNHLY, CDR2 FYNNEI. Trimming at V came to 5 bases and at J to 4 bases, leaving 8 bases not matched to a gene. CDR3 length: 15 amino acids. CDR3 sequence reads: CASSQMGQGGYGYTF. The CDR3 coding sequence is TGTGCCAGCAGTCAGATGGGACAGGGTGGCTATGGCTACACCTTC.

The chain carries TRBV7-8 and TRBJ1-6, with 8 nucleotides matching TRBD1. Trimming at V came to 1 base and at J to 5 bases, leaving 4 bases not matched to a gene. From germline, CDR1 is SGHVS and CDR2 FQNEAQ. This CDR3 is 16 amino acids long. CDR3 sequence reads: CASSLEGTGHNSPLHF. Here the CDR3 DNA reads TGTGCCAGCAGCTTAGAAGGGACAGGACATAATTCACCCCTCCACTTT.

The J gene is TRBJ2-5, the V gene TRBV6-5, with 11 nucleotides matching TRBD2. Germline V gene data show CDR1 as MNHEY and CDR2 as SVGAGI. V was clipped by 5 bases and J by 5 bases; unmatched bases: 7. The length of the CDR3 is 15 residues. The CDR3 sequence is CASSNSGRAEETQYF. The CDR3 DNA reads TGTGCCAGCAGTAATAGCGGGAGGGCCGAGGAGACCCAGTACTTC.

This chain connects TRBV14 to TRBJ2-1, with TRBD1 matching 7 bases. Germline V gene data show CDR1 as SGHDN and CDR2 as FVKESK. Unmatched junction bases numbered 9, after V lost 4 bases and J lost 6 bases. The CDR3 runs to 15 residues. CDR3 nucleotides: TGTGCCAGCAGCCCCTACAGGGGATTCACCAATGAGCAGTTCTTC. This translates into CASSPYRGFTNEQFF. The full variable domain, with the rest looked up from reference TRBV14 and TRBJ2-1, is EAGVTQFPSHSVIEKGQTVTLRCDPISGHDNLYWYRRVMGKEIKFLLHFVKESKQDESGMPNNRFLAERTGGTYSTLKVQPAELEDSGVYFCASSPYRGFTNEQFFGPGTRLTVL.

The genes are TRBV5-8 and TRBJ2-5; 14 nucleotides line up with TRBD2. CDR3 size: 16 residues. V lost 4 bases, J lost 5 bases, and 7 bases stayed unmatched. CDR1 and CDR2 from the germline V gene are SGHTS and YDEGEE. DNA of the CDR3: TGTGCCAGCAGCAAAGGGACTAGCGGGAGCTGGGAGACCCAGTACTTC. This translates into CASSKGTSGSWETQYF.

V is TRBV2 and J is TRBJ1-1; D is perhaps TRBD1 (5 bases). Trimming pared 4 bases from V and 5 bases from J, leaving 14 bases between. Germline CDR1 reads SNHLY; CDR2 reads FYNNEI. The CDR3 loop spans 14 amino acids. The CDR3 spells CASSVGGGITEAFF. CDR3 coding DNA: TGTGCCAGCAGTGTGGGGGGGGGAATAACTGAAGCTTTCTTT.

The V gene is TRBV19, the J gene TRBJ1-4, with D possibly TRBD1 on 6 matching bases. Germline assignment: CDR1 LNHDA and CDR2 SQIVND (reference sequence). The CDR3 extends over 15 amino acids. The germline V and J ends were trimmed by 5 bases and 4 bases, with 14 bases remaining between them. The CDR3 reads CASSPRDNLNEKLFF. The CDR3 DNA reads TGTGCCAGTAGTCCCAGGGACAATCTTAATGAAAAACTGTTTTTT.

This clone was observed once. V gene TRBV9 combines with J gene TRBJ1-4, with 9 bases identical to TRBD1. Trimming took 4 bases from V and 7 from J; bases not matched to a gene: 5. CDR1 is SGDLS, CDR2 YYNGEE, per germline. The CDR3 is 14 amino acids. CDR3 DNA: TGTGCCAGCAGCCCCGGGACAGGGCCTGAAAAACTGTTTTTT. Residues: CASSPGTGPEKLFF.

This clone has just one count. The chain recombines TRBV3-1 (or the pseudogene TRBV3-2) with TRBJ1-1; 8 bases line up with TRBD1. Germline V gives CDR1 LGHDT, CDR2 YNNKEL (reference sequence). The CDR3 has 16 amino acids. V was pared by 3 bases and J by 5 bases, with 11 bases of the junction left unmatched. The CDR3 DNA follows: TGTGCCAGCAGCCACACTGGGACAGGAAGGGGGACTGAAGCTTTCTTT. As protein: CASSHTGTGRGTEAFF.

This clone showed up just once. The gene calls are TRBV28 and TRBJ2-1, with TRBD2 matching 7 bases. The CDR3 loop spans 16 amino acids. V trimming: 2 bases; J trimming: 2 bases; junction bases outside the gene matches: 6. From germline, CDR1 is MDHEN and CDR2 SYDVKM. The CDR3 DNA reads TGTGCCAGCAGTTTACCCGGGACTATTACCTACAATGAGCAGTTCTTC. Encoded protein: CASSLPGTITYNEQFF.

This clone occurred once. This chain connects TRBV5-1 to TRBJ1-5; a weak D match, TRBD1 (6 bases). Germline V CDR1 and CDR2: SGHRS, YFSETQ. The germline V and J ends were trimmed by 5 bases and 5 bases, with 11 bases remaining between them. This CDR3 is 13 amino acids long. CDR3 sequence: CASSQQGDQPQHF. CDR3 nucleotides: TGCGCCAGCAGTCAACAGGGTGATCAGCCCCAGCATTTT.

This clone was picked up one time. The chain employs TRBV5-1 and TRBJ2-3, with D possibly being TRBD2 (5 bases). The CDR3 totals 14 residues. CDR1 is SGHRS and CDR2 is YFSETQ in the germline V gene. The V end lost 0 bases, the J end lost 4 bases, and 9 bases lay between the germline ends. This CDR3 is CASSLVGSPDTQYF. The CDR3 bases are TGCGCCAGCAGCTTGGTAGGGAGCCCAGATACGCAGTATTTT. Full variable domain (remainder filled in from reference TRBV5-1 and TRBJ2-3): KAGVTQTPRYLIKTRGQQVTLSCSPISGHRSVSWYQQTPGQGLQFLFEYFSETQRNKGNFPGRFSGRQFSNSRSEMNVSTLELGDSALYLCASSLVGSPDTQYFGPGTRLTVL.

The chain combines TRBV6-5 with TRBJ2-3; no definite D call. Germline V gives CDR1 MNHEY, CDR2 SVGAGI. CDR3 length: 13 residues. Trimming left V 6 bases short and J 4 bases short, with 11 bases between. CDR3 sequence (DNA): TGTGCCAGCAGGTCCTCCGGGTCAGATACGCAGTATTTT. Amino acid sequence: CASRSSGSDTQYF.

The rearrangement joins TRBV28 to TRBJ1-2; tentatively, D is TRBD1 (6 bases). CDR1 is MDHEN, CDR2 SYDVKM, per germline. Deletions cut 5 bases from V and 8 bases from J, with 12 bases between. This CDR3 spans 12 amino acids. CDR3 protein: CASSIGQFGYTF. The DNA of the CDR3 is TGTGCCAGCAGTATAGGACAGTTCGGCTACACCTTC.

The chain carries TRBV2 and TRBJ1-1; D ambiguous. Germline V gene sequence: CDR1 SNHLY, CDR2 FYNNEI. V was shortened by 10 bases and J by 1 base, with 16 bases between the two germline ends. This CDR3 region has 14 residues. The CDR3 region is CATLWAKQNTEAFF. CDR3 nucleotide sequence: TGTGCCACCTTATGGGCCAAACAGAACACTGAAGCTTTCTTT.

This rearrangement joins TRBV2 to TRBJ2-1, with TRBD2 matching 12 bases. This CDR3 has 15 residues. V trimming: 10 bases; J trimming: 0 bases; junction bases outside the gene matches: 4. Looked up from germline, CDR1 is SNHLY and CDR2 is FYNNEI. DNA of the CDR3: TGTGCCACCCTGACTAGCGGGGGCTCCTACAATGAGCAGTTCTTC. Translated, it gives CATLTSGGSYNEQFF.